The clone carrying this T cell receptor (beta chain) was detected many times. Its antigen is unidentified. In building TCR beta libraries, iRepertoire HTBI primers were used together with Arm-PCR of CDR3 regions. TCRdb independently ran MiXCR on the multiplex PCR reads; one entry per CDR3 protein. The sample gives 350,000 to 450,000 distinct CDR3 sequences, 10% to 15% of which show up once; under 20% is in the top ten. These data come from a study of regulatory T cells in long-lasting Graves disease. Study-level findings and limits: The study examined only peripheral blood, not thyroid tissue.

This sample's time point: newly diagnosed GD, antithyroid drugs for less than 3 months. RNA isolated from PBMCs was used to make the TCR library. The sample also formed part of further work on T cells in Graves' hyperthyroidism and ophthalmopathy. Turning to that study: The majority of expanded thyroid clonotypes above 0.001 also appeared in blood.

The sequencing used peripheral blood mononuclear cells (PBMCs), collected at new diagnosis, from a patient treated with antithyroid drugs. The receptor comes from a woman between 18 and 30 years old with Graves disease.

For the CDR3, the DNA is TGTGCCAGCAGTCTTCGATCCACAGGGCAGAGCAATCAGCCCCAGCATTTT. Translating it yields CASSLRSTGQSNQPQHF. This sequence joins TRBV12-3 or TRBV12-4 and TRBJ1-5; a possible D gene is TRBD1 (6 bases). The CDR3 has 17 residues. The ends were cut back, 5 bases at V and 1 base at J, with 18 bases in the middle.